This TCR beta chain was documented in a study of CD8+CD57+ T cells in acquired aplastic anemia. Germline V CDR1 and CDR2: SGHNT, YYREEE (reference sequence). The CDR3 is made up of 13 amino acids. V dropped 4 bases and J dropped 12 bases, with 16 bases sitting between them. TCR beta VDJ and CDR3 profiles were obtained from a genomic DNA template. TCRdb re-called the reads through MiXCR, storing one row per CDR3 protein. This sample has a few hundred thousand distinct CDR3 sequences; over 60% occur once, and the top ten carry roughly 29%. The chain employs TRBV5-4 and TRBJ1-4; possibly TRBD1 for D (6 bases). This clonotype originated in a human donor in good health. The sequenced material came from sorted CD4+, CD8+, or CD8+CD57+ T cells (not recorded which) from PBMCs. CDR3 coding DNA: TGTGCCAGCAGCGTGGGTCACAGGGAAGAACTGTTTTTT. It translates to CASSVGHREELFF.